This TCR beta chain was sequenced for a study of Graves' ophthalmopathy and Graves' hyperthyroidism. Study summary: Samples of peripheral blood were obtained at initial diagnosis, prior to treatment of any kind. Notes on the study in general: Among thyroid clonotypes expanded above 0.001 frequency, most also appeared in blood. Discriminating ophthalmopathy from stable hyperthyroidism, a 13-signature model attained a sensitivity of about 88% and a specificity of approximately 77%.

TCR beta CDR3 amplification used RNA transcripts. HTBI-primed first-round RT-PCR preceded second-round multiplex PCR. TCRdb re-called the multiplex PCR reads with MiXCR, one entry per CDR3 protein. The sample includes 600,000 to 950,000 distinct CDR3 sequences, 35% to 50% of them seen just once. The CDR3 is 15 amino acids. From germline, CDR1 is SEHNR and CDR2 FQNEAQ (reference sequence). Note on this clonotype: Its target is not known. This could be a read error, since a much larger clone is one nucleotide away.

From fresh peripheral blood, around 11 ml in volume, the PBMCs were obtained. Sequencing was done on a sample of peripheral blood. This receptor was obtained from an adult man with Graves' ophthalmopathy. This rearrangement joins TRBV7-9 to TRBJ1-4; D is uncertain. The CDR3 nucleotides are TGTGCCAGCAGCTTAAGTTTACAGCAGAATGAAGAACTGTTTTTT. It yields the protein CASSLSLQQNEELFF. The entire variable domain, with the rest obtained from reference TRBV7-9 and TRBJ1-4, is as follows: DTGVSQNPRHKITKRGQNVTFRCDPISEHNRLYWYRQTLGQGPEFLTYFQNEAQLEKSRLLSDRFSAERPKGSFSTLEIQRTEQGDSAMYLCASSLSLQQNEELFFGSGTQLSVL.